The rows below give T cell receptor beta chains drawn from one sample of a study of CD8 T cells in ankylosing spondylitis. One entry per CDR3 protein, called by TCRdb with MiXCR from the 5' RACE reads. The table has around 770,000 distinct CDR3 sequences, around 19% seen once. Sequenced material: blood, either unsorted or a sorted T cell fraction (not recorded which). The receptors were gathered from a male donor with ankylosing spondylitis. Both conserved end residues are part of each CDR3. The order of the fields is V gene, clone size, D gene, J gene, CDR3 protein, CDR3 DNA. A D gene is named only where the DNA matches it firmly. For some rows the clone size is stated as once, few or many, or as a class when expanded; others skip it.

>TRBV12-3/TRBV12-4|few|TRBD1|TRBJ1-6
CASSPRTGLNSPLHF
TGTGCCAGCAGCCCCAGGACAGGACTCAATTCACCCCTCCACTTT
>TRBV20-1|NA|NA|TRBJ1-5
CSAARGDQPQHF
TGCAGTGCTGCCCGGGGGGATCAGCCCCAGCATTTT
>TRBV20-1|NA|NA|TRBJ1-2
CSARADSVNYGYTF
TGCAGTGCTAGAGCGGACAGTGTCAACTATGGCTACACCTTC
>TRBV3-1|NA|TRBD1|TRBJ2-7
CASSQKDRGGIVHF
TGTGCCAGCAGCCAAAAGGACAGGGGGGGGATCGTGCACTTC
>TRBV5-1|NA|TRBD1|TRBJ2-1
CASSQPGTGFNEQFF
TGCGCCAGCAGCCAGCCCGGGACAGGGTTCAATGAGCAGTTCTTC
>TRBV11-2|NA|NA|TRBJ1-5
CASSLGLQQPQHF
TGTGCCAGCAGCTTAGGCCTTCAACAGCCCCAGCATTTT
>TRBV5-1|NA|NA|TRBJ2-7
CASSRVGVTYEQYF
TGCGCCAGCAGCCGTGTCGGGGTTACCTACGAGCAGTACTTC
>TRBV5-1|NA|NA|TRBJ2-5
CASSNRLGGAQETQYF
TGCGCCAGCAGCAATCGCCTCGGGGGAGCCCAAGAGACCCAGTACTTC
>TRBV12-3/TRBV12-4|many|NA|TRBJ2-5
CASRPHRVEETQYF
TGTGCCAGCAGACCCCACAGGGTGGAAGAGACCCAGTACTTC
>TRBV20-1|few|NA|TRBJ1-1
CSASPPESSTEAFF
TGCAGTGCTAGCCCCCCCGAAAGTTCGACTGAAGCTTTCTTT
>TRBV5-1|few|NA|TRBJ2-2
CASSEDGTGELFF
TGCGCCAGCAGCGAAGACGGCACCGGGGAGCTGTTTTTT
>TRBV27|NA|TRBD1|TRBJ2-1
CASSRTGQDEQFF
TGTGCCAGCAGCCGGACAGGGCAGGATGAGCAGTTCTTC
>TRBV20-1|few|NA|TRBJ1-5
CSAEGENQPQHF
TGCAGTGCTGAAGGGGAAAATCAGCCCCAGCATTTT
>TRBV12-5|NA|TRBD1|TRBJ1-2
CASGFPFQGVSGDGYTF
TGTGCTAGTGGTTTCCCCTTCCAGGGGGTTTCGGGGGATGGCTACACCTTC
>TRBV5-1|NA|NA|TRBJ2-7
CASSLWGTTSYEQYF
TGCGCCAGCAGCTTGTGGGGTACGACTTCCTACGAGCAGTACTTC
>TRBV13|NA|TRBD2|TRBJ2-7
CASSVTSGRGYEQYF
TGTGCCAGCAGCGTGACTAGCGGGAGAGGTTACGAGCAGTACTTC
>TRBV15|few|NA|TRBJ1-5
CATSRDPIGTSNQPQHF
TGTGCCACCAGCAGAGATCCGATCGGGACCAGCAATCAGCCCCAGCATTTT
>TRBV3-1|NA|NA|TRBJ1-1
CASSRYGSAAEAFF
TGTGCCAGCAGCCGATACGGGTCGGCGGCTGAAGCTTTCTTT
>TRBV5-1|few|NA|TRBJ2-3
CASSLRRGQSRPHTDTQYF
TGCGCCAGCAGCTTGAGGCGTGGTCAGAGCCGTCCTCACACAGATACGCAGTATTTT
>TRBV4-1|NA|NA|TRBJ1-5
CASSQDWAMSNQPQHF
TGCGCCAGCAGCCAAGATTGGGCGATGAGCAATCAGCCCCAGCATTTT
>TRBV9|NA|TRBD2|TRBJ2-7
CASSVGLAGSSYEQYF
TGTGCCAGCAGCGTAGGACTAGCGGGATCCTCCTACGAGCAGTACTTC
>TRBV24-1|NA|TRBD2|TRBJ2-7
CATSQSGSYEQYF
TGTGCCACCAGTCAGAGCGGGAGCTACGAGCAGTACTTC
>TRBV12-3/TRBV12-4|NA|TRBD2|TRBJ2-5
CASSFVGSGAHQETQYF
TGTGCCAGCAGTTTCGTTGGTAGCGGGGCTCACCAAGAGACCCAGTACTTC
>TRBV12-3/TRBV12-4|NA|NA|TRBJ2-1
CASSLWDYQGNEQFF
TGTGCCAGCAGTTTGTGGGACTACCAGGGGAATGAGCAGTTCTTC
>TRBV7-2|many|NA|TRBJ2-6
CASSLDSSGANVLTF
TGTGCCAGCAGCTTAGACAGCTCTGGGGCCAACGTCCTGACTTTC
>TRBV29-1|NA|TRBD2|TRBJ2-7
CSVRGLGGEQYF
TGCAGCGTGAGGGGACTAGGAGGCGAGCAGTACTTC
>TRBV3-1|few|TRBD2|TRBJ2-7
CASELAGGREQYF
TGTGCCAGCGAGCTAGCGGGGGGTCGGGAGCAGTACTTC
>TRBV3-1|NA|TRBD2|TRBJ2-1
CASSNSGTYYNEQFF
TGTGCCAGCAGCAACAGCGGGACCTACTACAATGAGCAGTTCTTC
>TRBV24-1|many|TRBD2|TRBJ2-5
CATSDATTAGGHETQYF
TGTGCCACCAGTGATGCGACAACAGCGGGAGGTCATGAGACCCAGTACTTC
>TRBV29-1|NA|NA|TRBJ1-1
CSVEERSGVRGINTEAFF
TGCAGCGTTGAAGAGCGGTCGGGGGTGAGAGGGATCAACACTGAAGCTTTCTTT